This T cell receptor beta chain comes out of a study of response to subunit inactivated influenza vaccine. From the RT-PCR reads, TCRdb called clonotypes with MiXCR, one entry per CDR3 protein. The table lists about 540,000 distinct CDR3 sequences, around a quarter of them singletons. Trimming took 1 base from V and 1 from J, leaving 2 bases between them. Germline V CDR1 and CDR2: DFQATT, SNEGSKA (reference sequence). This CDR3 region has 12 residues. This sample also belongs to another study, concerning T cells expressing NK-cell markers. This second report adds: Template switching by 5'RACE with UMIs generated the TCR beta cDNA. Six or seven donors carried dominant NKG2C+ clonotypes that made up roughly 1.0-7.0% of their CD8+ T cells.

The sequence came from a man between 45 and 60 years old who received an inactivated influenza vaccine. This chain connects TRBV20-1 to TRBJ1-5, with D hard to call. Sequenced material: CD4+ T cells sorted from PBMCs, taken roughly 13 days after vaccination. In DNA, the CDR3 is TGCAGTGCTAGAGTAAGCAATCAGCCCCAGCATTTT. Protein product: CSARVSNQPQHF.